This T cell receptor (beta chain) is from a study of T-cell reconstitution after alpha-beta-depleted transplantation in children. Regarding the study as a whole: Among T cells one year after transplant, newly produced cells accounted for most counts and diversity.

Germline values: CDR1 LGHNA, CDR2 YSLEER. The CDR3 has 10 residues if both end residues are counted. Researchers prepared the TCRbeta library using unique molecular identifiers, the study reports. TCRdb called the PCR reads again in MiXCR, with one record for every CDR3 protein. This sample has hundreds of thousands of distinct CDR3 sequences, with 10% to 15% found just once. This clonotype was recorded many times. Its antigen is not identified. Lacking the conserved final phenylalanine or tryptophan, this CDR3 likely reflects a read error. Because the CDR3's place on the DNA is in doubt, the DNA is left out and the CDR3 is given as listed by TCRdb.

The V and J genes are TRBV4-3 and TRBJ2-1; the D segment call TRBD2 is taken from the table without a DNA check. The sample was PBMCs, mostly from graft donor cells, taken 360 days after TCRalphabeta/CD19-depleted stem cell transplant. This clonotype was sampled from a male patient younger than 18 who had a stem cell transplant for acute myeloid leukemia, so the T cells may come from the graft donor. This CDR3 is CASSQDLDGG.